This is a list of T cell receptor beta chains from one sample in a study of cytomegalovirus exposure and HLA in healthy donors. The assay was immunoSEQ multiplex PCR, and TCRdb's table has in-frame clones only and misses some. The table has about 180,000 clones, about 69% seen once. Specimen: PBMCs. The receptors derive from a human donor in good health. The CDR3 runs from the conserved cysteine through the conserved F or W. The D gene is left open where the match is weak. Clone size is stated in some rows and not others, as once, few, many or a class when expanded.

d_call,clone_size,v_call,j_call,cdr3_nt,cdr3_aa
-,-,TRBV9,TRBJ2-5,TGTGCCAGCAGCGTAGGGGCCCGCAATAGAGAGACCCAGTACTTC,CASSVGARNRETQYF
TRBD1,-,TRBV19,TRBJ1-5,TGTGCCAGTAGGGAAGGACAGGGACCCAATCAGCCCCAGCATTTT,CASREGQGPNQPQHF
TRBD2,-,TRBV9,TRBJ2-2,TGTGCCAGCAGCGTTAGCGGGGGGGCCGAGGAGCTGTTTTTT,CASSVSGGAEELFF
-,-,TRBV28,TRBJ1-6,TGTGCCAGCAGCCCCTCGAATTCACCCCTCCACTTT,CASSPSNSPLHF
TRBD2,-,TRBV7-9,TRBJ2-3,TGTGCCAGCAGTCGGACTAGCGGGGGAGATACGCAGTATTTT,CASSRTSGGDTQYF
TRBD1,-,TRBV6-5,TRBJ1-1,TGTGCCACCCGATACAGGGGCGGAGGTGAAGCTTTCTTT,CATRYRGGGEAFF
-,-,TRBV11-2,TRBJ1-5,TGTGCCAGCAGCCCAGGCGGCGGGGTTGATCAGCCCCAGCATTTT,CASSPGGGVDQPQHF
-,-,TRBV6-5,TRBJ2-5,TGTGCCAGCAGAGGAGCCGTCCAGCACGGGGGGACCCAGTACTTC,CASRGAVQHGGTQYF
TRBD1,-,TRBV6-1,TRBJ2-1,TGTGCCAGCAGTGCAGGGGGTTCCTACAATGAGCAGTTCTTC,CASSAGGSYNEQFF
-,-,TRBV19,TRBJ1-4,TGTGCCAGTAGTATACGGGGAACTAATGAAAAACTGTTTTTT,CASSIRGTNEKLFF
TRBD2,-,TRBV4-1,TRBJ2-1,TGCGCCAGCAGCCAACGGACTAGCGGGAGACCTTACAATGAGCAGTTCTTC,CASSQRTSGRPYNEQFF
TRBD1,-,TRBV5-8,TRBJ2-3,TGTGCCAGCAGCCTCCACAGGGGTCTATTAGATACGCAGTATTTT,CASSLHRGLLDTQYF
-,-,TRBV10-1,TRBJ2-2,TGCGCCAGCAGCCCGAGTCTAGAAGGGGAGCTGTTTTTT,CASSPSLEGELFF
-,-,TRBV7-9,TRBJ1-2,TGTGCCAGCAGCTTAGCGGCTCAGGGAGGCGGTGGCTACACCTTC,CASSLAAQGGGGYTF
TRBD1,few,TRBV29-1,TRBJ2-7,TGCAGCGTTGCGGGACAGGGGGCCTACGAGCAGTACTTC,CSVAGQGAYEQYF
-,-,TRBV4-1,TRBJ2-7,TGCGCCAGCAGCCAGGGGGCTTCCTACGAGCAGTACTTC,CASSQGASYEQYF
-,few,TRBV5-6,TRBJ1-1,TGTGCCAGCAGCTTGCCTTTTAGGGGGTACGCTGAAGCTTTCTTT,CASSLPFRGYAEAFF
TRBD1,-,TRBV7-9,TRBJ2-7,TGTGCCAGCAGCTCCCAGGGGGCTTACGAGCAGTACTTC,CASSSQGAYEQYF
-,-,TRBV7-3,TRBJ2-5,TGTGCCAGCAGCTTGGGCAGACAAGAGACCCAGTACTTC,CASSLGRQETQYF
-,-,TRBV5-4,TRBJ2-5,TGTGCCAGCAGCCTCGCGTCTTGGTCGGAGGAGGGCGAGACCCAGTACTTC,CASSLASWSEEGETQYF
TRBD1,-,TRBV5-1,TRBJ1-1,TGCGCCAGCAGCTCGGGACAGGGGGCGCGGAACACTGAAGCTTTCTTT,CASSSGQGARNTEAFF
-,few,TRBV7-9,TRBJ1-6,TGTGCCAGCAGCTTAGACTTGAGGTCACCCCTCCACTTT,CASSLDLRSPLHF
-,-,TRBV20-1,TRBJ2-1,TGCAGTGCTGTCCCTGGCGGTGAGCAGTTCTTC,CSAVPGGEQFF
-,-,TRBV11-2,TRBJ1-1,TGTGCCAGCAACAGTTGGACTGAAGCTTTCTTT,CASNSWTEAFF
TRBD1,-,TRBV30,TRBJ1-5,TGTGCCTGGAGTAGGGACAGGCGGGAGCCCCAGCATTTT,CAWSRDRREPQHF
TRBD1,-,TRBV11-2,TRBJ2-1,TGTGCCAGCAGCCCAAACCAACAGGGGTACGGTGGTGAGCAGTTCTTC,CASSPNQQGYGGEQFF
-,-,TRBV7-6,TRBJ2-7,TGTGCCAGCAGCTTAAGCGGAGCTAGCTCCTACGAGCAGTACTTC,CASSLSGASSYEQYF
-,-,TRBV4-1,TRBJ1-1,TGCGCCAGCAGCCAAGGTCCCTCGACGGGGAACACTGAAGCTTTCTTT,CASSQGPSTGNTEAFF
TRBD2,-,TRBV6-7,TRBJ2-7,TGTGCCAGCAGTCACGGGACTAGGACCTACGAGCAGTACTTC,CASSHGTRTYEQYF
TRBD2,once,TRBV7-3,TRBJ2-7,TGTGCCAGCAGCTTAGGTGGCGGGGGGGCTTACGAGCAGTACTTC,CASSLGGGGAYEQYF